These T cell receptor beta chains were read from a single sample in a study of vaccination and CD4 T cells after COVID-19. TCRdb re-called the PCR reads through MiXCR, storing one row per CDR3 protein. The profile shows some 10,000 distinct CDR3 sequences, 28% of them singletons. These receptors have no identified antigens. Sequences were obtained from CD4+ T cells from blood, cultured in vitro. Every receptor here comes from a human donor in good health. CDR3s include the opening cysteine and the closing phenylalanine or tryptophan. A D gene is named only where the DNA matches it firmly. Clone size, where shown, is once, few, many, or a class for clones that have expanded.

TRBJ2-1	TRBD2	-	TRBV20-1	TGCAGTGCTGCCGTTAGCGGGAGGCCCGGGGATGAGCAGTTCTTC	CSAAVSGRPGDEQFF
TRBJ2-7	-	-	TRBV28	TGTGCCAGCAGTTCTATAGGAGGGGGGCAGGAGCAGTACTTC	CASSSIGGGQEQYF
TRBJ2-7	-	-	TRBV5-1	TGCGCCAGCAGCTTACAGGATCTGCACTCCGAGCAGTACTTC	CASSLQDLHSEQYF
TRBJ2-1	TRBD2	once	TRBV24-1	TGTGCCACCAGCGTAACATCTAGCGGGCAATACAATGAGCAGTTCTTC	CATSVTSSGQYNEQFF
TRBJ2-7	TRBD2	few	TRBV20-1	TGCAGTGCCTACCAACTAGCGGGACGTCTAGCGGCCTCCTACGAGCAGTACTTC	CSAYQLAGRLAASYEQYF
TRBJ2-5	TRBD1	-	TRBV11-3	TGTGCCAGCAGCCCGGGACAGGGGCGGCCAGAGACCCAGTACTTC	CASSPGQGRPETQYF
TRBJ2-2	-	few	TRBV7-6	TGTGCTAGCAGCTTAGACGGCAACACCGGGGAGCTGTTTTTT	CASSLDGNTGELFF
TRBJ2-1	TRBD2	-	TRBV19	TGTGCCAGTAGTAGGAGGGAGGGCGTTTACAATGAGCAGTTCTTC	CASSRREGVYNEQFF
TRBJ2-3	TRBD1	-	TRBV15	TGTACCACCCGATCCGAGTGGACAGGGAGCACAGATACGCAGTATTTT	CTTRSEWTGSTDTQYF
TRBJ1-2	-	few	TRBV27	TGTGCCAGCAGTTTATCAGGACGGCCCAGGACGTATGGCTACACCTTC	CASSLSGRPRTYGYTF
TRBJ1-2	-	-	TRBV28	TGTGCCAGCAGCCCGCGTGGGACCTATGGCTACACCTTC	CASSPRGTYGYTF
TRBJ2-7	-	few	TRBV27	TGTGCCAGCAGTTCCCTCTCCTACGAGCAGTACTTC	CASSSLSYEQYF
TRBJ2-7	-	-	TRBV6-1	TGTGCCAGCAGTATCCAGGGGCAAAGTGGCTACGAGCAGTACTTC	CASSIQGQSGYEQYF
TRBJ2-5	-	few	TRBV6-1	TGTGCCAGCAGTGTTGGGGGGCGTGAGACCCAGTACTTC	CASSVGGRETQYF
TRBJ1-6	-	once	TRBV6-1	TGTGCCAGCGGGTCCTATAATTCACCCCTCCACTTT	CASGSYNSPLHF
TRBJ2-1	TRBD2	few	TRBV28	TGTGCCAGCAGTTTTCTACTAGCGGGAGGGGAAGAGCAGTTCTTC	CASSFLLAGGEEQFF
TRBJ2-7	-	few	TRBV27	TGTGCCAGCAGTTCTGACGGGAGAACGACAGCCGACGAGCAGTACTTC	CASSSDGRTTADEQYF
TRBJ2-7	TRBD1	-	TRBV2	TGTGCCAGCAGTGACCAGGGGGAATACTACGAGCAGTACTTC	CASSDQGEYYEQYF
TRBJ1-6	-	-	TRBV7-8	TGTGCCAGCAGCTTAGCGGCAGCGTACAGCTCCTATAATTCACCCCTCCACTTT	CASSLAAAYSSYNSPLHF
TRBJ2-1	TRBD2	-	TRBV11-3	TGTGCCAGCAGCTCCGGACTAGCGGGAGAATACAGCGAGCAGTTCTTC	CASSSGLAGEYSEQFF
TRBJ2-2	-	-	TRBV7-2	TGTGCCAGCAGCCCGGGACTCCTGAACACCGGGGAGCTGTTTTTT	CASSPGLLNTGELFF
TRBJ2-1	-	-	TRBV6-2/TRBV6-3	TGTGCCAGCAGTTACAGGGACAATGAGCAGTTCTTC	CASSYRDNEQFF
TRBJ2-1	TRBD2	-	TRBV28	TGTGCCAGCAGTTCAATAGCGGGAGGGCTCCTCAATGAGCAGTTCTTC	CASSSIAGGLLNEQFF
TRBJ2-7	TRBD1	-	TRBV27	TGTGCCGTCCGGGACAGGGGCTACGAGCAGTACTTC	CAVRDRGYEQYF
TRBJ2-7	TRBD1	-	TRBV24-1	TGTGCCACCAGTGACCACGGGACAGGCTACGAGCAGTACTTC	CATSDHGTGYEQYF
TRBJ1-2	-	-	TRBV30	TGTGCCTGGACGATAAACAGCCATGGCTACACCTTC	CAWTINSHGYTF
TRBJ2-2	-	-	TRBV10-3	TGTGCCATCAAGGCAGACCTCACCGGGGAGCTGTTTTTT	CAIKADLTGELFF
TRBJ1-5	-	-	TRBV12-3/TRBV12-4	TGTGCCAGCAGTTTAAGCCAGGGGCATCAGCCCCAGCATTTT	CASSLSQGHQPQHF
TRBJ2-3	-	-	TRBV20-1	TGCAGTGCTTTTAGGGCAGATACGCAGTATTTT	CSAFRADTQYF
TRBJ2-3	TRBD2	few	TRBV19	TGTGCCAGTAGTGCCCTAGCGGATCTGGATACGCAGTATTTT	CASSALADLDTQYF
TRBJ1-1	TRBD1	-	TRBV19	TGTGCCAGTAGCAGGGCGGGACAGAGCACTGAAGCTTTCTTT	CASSRAGQSTEAFF
TRBJ1-3	-	-	TRBV5-5	TGTGCCAGCAGCTTCGGGAACACCATATATTTT	CASSFGNTIYF
TRBJ2-6	-	-	TRBV7-2	TGTGCCAGCAGCCCCACGAACGGGGCCAACGTCCTGACTTTC	CASSPTNGANVLTF
TRBJ2-5	-	medium-sized	TRBV2	TGTGCCAGCAGTGAGTCCCAAGAGACCCAGTACTTC	CASSESQETQYF
TRBJ2-2	TRBD2	few	TRBV7-2	TGTGCCAGCAGACCTGGCCCGGCGGGAGGGCTGGCCGGGGAGCTGTTTTTT	CASRPGPAGGLAGELFF
TRBJ2-7	-	-	TRBV12-3/TRBV12-4	TGTGCCAGCAGTTTAGATCCCCCAGGGTACGAGCAGTACTTC	CASSLDPPGYEQYF
TRBJ2-7	TRBD1	few	TRBV20-1	TGCAGTGCTAGGGGGACAGGGAAGTACGAGCAGTACTTC	CSARGTGKYEQYF
TRBJ2-5	-	-	TRBV10-3	TGTGCCATCAGACCTAGAGAAGGCCAAGAGACCCAGTACTTC	CAIRPREGQETQYF
TRBJ1-2	TRBD1	-	TRBV7-3	TGTGCCAGCAGCAGAGGACAGGATTACTATGGCTACACCTTC	CASSRGQDYYGYTF
TRBJ2-7	TRBD1	few	TRBV20-1	TGCAGTGCTACACGGGACAGGGCCTACGAGCAGTACTTC	CSATRDRAYEQYF
TRBJ2-3	TRBD2	-	TRBV6-1	TGTGCCAGCAGTGAAGCGCGGGAGACAATGCAGTATTTT	CASSEARETMQYF
TRBJ2-2	TRBD1	-	TRBV7-2	TGTGCCAGCAGCTTCGAGGGGGCGGTGGTGGCCGGGGAGCTGTTTTTT	CASSFEGAVVAGELFF
TRBJ2-4	-	-	TRBV20-1	TGCAGTGTAAGGGTAGGAGCCAAAAACATTCAGTACTTC	CSVRVGAKNIQYF
TRBJ1-5	-	-	TRBV21-1	TGTGCCAGCTCTACCGATCAGGGGCGCAATCAGCCCCAGCATTTT	CASSTDQGRNQPQHF
TRBJ2-7	TRBD1	few	TRBV24-1	TGTGCCACCAGTCGAAGACAGGGAAGCGAGCAGTACTTC	CATSRRQGSEQYF
TRBJ2-7	TRBD2	-	TRBV10-3	TGTGCCATCAAACTAGCGGGAGGAAACTACGAGCAGTACTTC	CAIKLAGGNYEQYF
TRBJ1-2	-	medium-sized	TRBV20-1	TGCAGTGCTAGAAAACAGGCTCGCGGCTACACCTTC	CSARKQARGYTF
TRBJ1-1	-	few	TRBV7-9	TGTGCCAGCAGCTTAGCGTGGGGGAACACTGAGCGGAATTTCTTT	CASSLAWGNTERNFF
TRBJ2-1	TRBD2	-	TRBV20-1	TGCAGTGCTAGAGGACTAGCGGGGTCCAATGAGCAGTTCTTC	CSARGLAGSNEQFF
TRBJ2-3	TRBD1	-	TRBV10-3	TGTGCCAGCGGCGCGGACAGGGAGGCCCCCCCAGATACGCAGTATTTT	CASGADREAPPDTQYF
TRBJ1-1	-	few	TRBV19	TGTGCCAGTACGGGGGAGAGCACTGAAGCTTTCTTT	CASTGESTEAFF
TRBJ1-1	-	-	TRBV20-1	TGCAGTGCCCCCTGGGAAGGACGGAACACTGAAGCTTTCTTT	CSAPWEGRNTEAFF
TRBJ1-5	-	-	TRBV18	TGTGCCAGCTCCCCGTTAAACACGGTTAGCAATCAGCCCCAGCATTTT	CASSPLNTVSNQPQHF
TRBJ2-1	TRBD2	once	TRBV12-3/TRBV12-4	TGTGCCAGCAGCTCCAGCGGGAGCTCCTACAATGAGCAGTTCTTC	CASSSSGSSYNEQFF
TRBJ2-7	-	-	TRBV7-2	TGTGCCAGCAGCTCTAAAGGGGAATCCTACGAGCAGTACTTC	CASSSKGESYEQYF